This T cell receptor beta chain came from a study of shared clonotypes between healthy human individuals. Using immunoSEQ multiplex PCR, the repertoire was profiled, and TCRdb retains in-frame clones only, with some absent. The data contain a few million clones, around 95% of them seen just once; the ten biggest clones take up around 0.13%. All donors qualified as healthy HIV-negative adults and had experienced no recent acute infections or vaccinations. J lost 5 bases, V lost 7 bases, and 16 bases had no gene match. Germline CDR1 and CDR2: MGHDK and SYGVNS. This CDR3 is built from 16 residues. Concerning this clone: Its antigen is unidentified.

Overall study findings and caveats: Across a few donors, naive CD4 shared about 5%, naive CD8 under 4%, memory CD4 roughly 2.4%, memory CD8 roughly 0.37%. Generally, naive subsets came out with larger estimated richness than memory subsets.

This receptor was obtained from a man between 18 and 29 years old in good health. The V and J genes are TRBV25-1 and TRBJ2-7, with TRBD2 matching 8 bases. Specimen: naive CD4+ T cells sorted from blood. Subset: CD45RA+ positively selected. The CDR3 is CASTTTGSGSRHEQYF. The CDR3 DNA follows: TGTGCCAGCACCACAACCGGGAGCGGGAGCAGGCACGAGCAGTACTTC.